This T cell receptor (beta chain) derives from a study of T-cell memory formation after mild COVID-19. Turning to the study itself: TCR clusters were mostly donor specific.

Study-level results: Those CD4+ clones that contracted were mainly in CM and EM (CD8+ ones in EMRA). What remained unconfirmed was the SARS-CoV-2 specificity of second-wave clones peaking on day 37.

A few counts support this clonotype. Its antigen is still unknown. TCRdb passed the 5' RACE reads through MiXCR, listing each CDR3 protein once. Found here are about 350,000 distinct CDR3 sequences, roughly 13% of them singletons; the top ten hold about 24%. The CDR3 consists of 14 residues. The germline V gene encodes CDR1 LNHNV and CDR2 YYDKDF (reference sequence). Trimming removed 5 bases at V and 4 bases at J, with 12 bases between. The sequence derives from a man in his late teens or twenties who had mild COVID-19 (a few samples of this study predate the infection). Cell type and time point are not known. Sequenced sample: PBMCs or a T cell subset sorted from them (not recorded which). J is TRBJ1-5 and V is TRBV15; possibly TRBD1 for D (6 bases). The CDR3 reads CATSLDSRNQPQHF. The CDR3 DNA is TGTGCCACCAGCTTGGACAGTAGGAATCAGCCCCAGCATTTT.